The 17 T cell receptor beta chains reported below all come from one sample, sequenced in a study of blood T cells in healthy people across ages. Next came a second PCR, run for about 7 to 12 cycles, which used a sample-barcoded 5' primer along with a J-beta primer mix. Via MiXCR, TCRdb re-called the 5' RACE reads, giving one row per CDR3 protein. Of under 800,000 distinct CDR3 sequences detected, around 21% appear once; the ten largest clones hold 3.6%. The sample consisted of blood. These receptors originate from an older man in good health.

Here the CDR3 reads CSARTGPNTEAFF. CDR3 nucleotides: TGCAGCGCCCGGACAGGGCCGAACACTGAAGCTTTCTTT. V and J are TRBV29-1 and TRBJ1-1, with 8 bases matching TRBD1. With V trimmed by 7 bases and J by 1 base, 5 bases remained unmatched. Germline CDR1 and CDR2: SQVTM and ANQGSEA. CDR3 length: 13 amino acids.

This clonotype was seen only a few times. This chain links TRBV4-2 with TRBJ2-3; D might be TRBD2 (5 bases). The length of the CDR3 is 15 residues. Trimming shortened V by 4 bases and J by 2 bases, and 13 bases separated the two germline ends. Germline assignment: CDR1 LGHNA and CDR2 YNFKEQ. The CDR3 here is CASSPQERDTDTQYF. In nucleotides, the CDR3 is TGTGCCAGCAGCCCTCAGGAACGGGACACAGATACGCAGTATTTT.

This clonotype has more than one count but fewer than ten. The rearrangement joins TRBV12-3 or TRBV12-4 to TRBJ1-2; D gene ambiguous. The CDR3 extends over 14 amino acids. V gave up 2 bases and J gave up 4 bases, with 11 bases separating them. Here the CDR3 DNA reads TGTGCCAGCAGTTTATCCCAGGTCCCCTATGGCTACACCTTC. It specifies CASSLSQVPYGYTF.

This clonotype was seen a few times. V and J are TRBV7-2 and TRBJ2-3; D may match TRBD1 or TRBD2 (5 bases each). V was pared by 1 base and J by 0 bases, with 11 bases between. The CDR3 is 16 residues long. Germline-derived CDR1 and CDR2 are SGHTA and FQGNSA. CDR3 nucleotides: TGTGCCAGCAGCTTAGACGGGGACGGGAGCACAGATACGCAGTATTTT. Amino acids: CASSLDGDGSTDTQYF.

This rearrangement joins TRBV29-1 to TRBJ2-5; maybe TRBD1 (6 bases). The DNA end favors TRBJ2-1, so the J call may be wrong. CDR1 and CDR2 (germline): SQVTM, ANQGSEA. The CDR3 has 12 amino acids. CDR3 DNA sequence: TGCAGCGTTGGGGACACCCAAAACTCGCAGTTCTTC. It encodes CSVGDTQNSQFF.

V gene TRBV9 combines with J gene TRBJ2-4, with D perhaps matching TRBD2 (6 bases). V lost 3 bases to trimming and J lost 2 bases, with 9 bases between them. Germline-derived CDR1 and CDR2 are SGDLS and YYNGEE. The CDR3 has 14 amino acids. For the CDR3, the DNA is TGTGCCAGCAGCGATGGCGGGACCAAAAACATTCAGTACTTC. Translated, it gives CASSDGGTKNIQYF. Using reference TRBV9 and TRBJ2-4 for the parts outside the CDR3, the full variable domain is DSGVTQTPKHLITATGQRVTLRCSPRSGDLSVYWYQQSLDQGLQFLIQYYNGEERAKGNILERFSAQQFPDLHSELNLSSLELGDSALYFCASSDGGTKNIQYFGAGTRLSVL.

Comment on this clonotype: Being one base from a much bigger clone, this may be a read error. CDR3 residues: CASTRGYEQSF. The CDR3 nucleotides are TGCGCCAGCACCAGGGGCTACGAGCAGTCCTTC. The V gene is TRBV5-1, the J gene TRBJ2-7; tentatively, D is TRBD1 (6 bases). Germline-derived CDR1 and CDR2 are SGHRS and YFSETQ. This CDR3 is 11 amino acids long.

The chain employs TRBV4-1 and TRBJ2-5; TRBD2 matches at 8 bases. The CDR3 length is 16 residues. Losses at the gene ends were 0 bases for V and 4 bases for J; bases not matched to a gene: 7. Germline loops: CDR1 MGHRA, CDR2 YSYEKL. DNA of the CDR3: TGCGCCAGCAGCCAAGATTGGCTAGCGGGCGGAGAGACCCAGTACTTC. Translating it yields CASSQDWLAGGETQYF.

This clonotype was observed a few times. J is TRBJ2-5 and V is TRBV28, with D possibly being TRBD1 (6 bases). Germline V gene sequence: CDR1 MDHEN, CDR2 SYDVKM. This CDR3 is built from 15 residues. V lost 6 bases to trimming and J lost 5 bases, with 19 bases between them. In nucleotides, the CDR3 is TGTGCCAGCAGACTACCCACAGGGTTAGGGGAGACCCAGTACTTC. This sequence encodes CASRLPTGLGETQYF.

V and J are TRBV5-1 and TRBJ2-1; the match to TRBD2 covers 12 bases. Germline assignment: CDR1 SGHRS and CDR2 YFSETQ. The CDR3 is made up of 15 amino acids. V dropped 5 bases and J dropped 7; count of bases not matched to a gene: 7. CDR3 residues: CASRTSGSFMNEQFF. For the CDR3, the DNA is TGCGCCAGCAGGACTAGCGGGAGTTTCATGAATGAGCAGTTCTTC. The full variable domain, completed using reference TRBV5-1 and TRBJ2-1, is KAGVTQTPRYLIKTRGQQVTLSCSPISGHRSVSWYQQTPGQGLQFLFEYFSETQRNKGNFPGRFSGRQFSNSRSEMNVSTLELGDSALYLCASRTSGSFMNEQFFGPGTRLTVL.

The genes are TRBV28 and TRBJ2-2; a possible D gene is TRBD2 (5 bases). Germline V gives CDR1 MDHEN, CDR2 SYDVKM. This CDR3 is built from 15 residues. Trimming left V 3 bases short and J 1 base short, with 9 bases between. CDR3 loop: CASSLWGVNTGELFF. The CDR3 nucleotides read TGTGCCAGCAGTTTGTGGGGAGTGAACACCGGGGAGCTGTTTTTT.

The chain recombines TRBV5-1 with TRBJ2-7, with D perhaps matching TRBD1 (5 bases). This CDR3 comprises 16 residues. Germline CDR1 and CDR2: SGHRS and YFSETQ. V was shortened by 4 bases and J by 7 bases, with 24 bases between the two germline ends. The CDR3 protein is CASSPMTAITDLEQYF. The CDR3 region has the DNA TGCGCCAGCAGCCCCATGACAGCTATTACGGATTTGGAGCAGTACTTC.

Many counts were recorded for this clonotype. V is TRBV20-1 and J is TRBJ2-5; D unclear. The CDR3 is 16 residues long. Germline V gene lookup returns CDR1 DFQATT and CDR2 SNEGSKA (reference sequence). Trimming took 3 bases from V and 4 from J, leaving 21 bases between them. CDR3 sequence: CSASWAASVDGETQYF. For the CDR3, the DNA is TGCAGTGCTAGCTGGGCGGCCTCGGTGGATGGAGAGACCCAGTACTTC.

This clonotype turned up a few times. The rearrangement uses TRBV5-1 and TRBJ2-3; 11 nucleotides line up with TRBD2. The CDR3 extends over 15 amino acids. Germline values: CDR1 SGHRS, CDR2 YFSETQ. V gave up 0 bases and J gave up 6 bases; unmatched junction bases: 3. The CDR3 spells CASSLGLAGKDTQYF. The CDR3 region has the DNA TGCGCCAGCAGCTTGGGACTAGCGGGAAAGGATACGCAGTATTTT. Drawing the rest from reference TRBV5-1 and TRBJ2-3, the complete variable domain is KAGVTQTPRYLIKTRGQQVTLSCSPISGHRSVSWYQQTPGQGLQFLFEYFSETQRNKGNFPGRFSGRQFSNSRSEMNVSTLELGDSALYLCASSLGLAGKDTQYFGPGTRLTVL.

The chain is built from TRBV20-1 and TRBJ1-5, with D unclear. Trimming shortened V by 2 bases and J by 5 bases, and 10 bases separated the two germline ends. This CDR3 has 13 amino acids. Germline V gene sequence: CDR1 DFQATT, CDR2 SNEGSKA (reference sequence). CDR3 protein: CSARLGVDQPQHF. DNA for the CDR3: TGCAGTGCTAGACTGGGAGTCGATCAGCCCCAGCATTTT.

This chain uses TRBV7-2 with TRBJ2-1; 14 bases are a match to TRBD2. Germline V gene data show CDR1 as SGHTA and CDR2 as FQGNSA. The CDR3 extends over 16 amino acids. The trim removed 2 bases at V and 9 bases at J, leaving 6 bases unmatched. The CDR3 DNA sequence: TGTGCCAGCAGCTTAAGAGGACTAGCGGGAGGAATTGAGCAGTTCTTC. Residues: CASSLRGLAGGIEQFF.

The genes are TRBV3-1 and TRBJ2-7, with TRBD2 matching over 7 bases. V was clipped by 5 bases and J by 2 bases; unmatched bases: 3. CDR1 LGHDT and CDR2 YNNKEL come from the germline V gene (reference sequence). The CDR3 is made up of 13 amino acids. CDR3 nucleotides: TGTGCCAGCAGCAATGGACTAGCCTACGAGCAGTACTTC. It translates to CASSNGLAYEQYF.